This T cell receptor (beta chain) originates from a study of blood T cells in healthy people across ages. Notes on the study in general: A strong correlation was found between TCR beta diversity and the percentage of naive T cells.

V was pared by 7 bases and J by 0 bases, with 11 bases of the junction left unmatched. CDR3 size: 17 residues. The germline V gene encodes CDR1 MDHEN and CDR2 SYDVKM. This clonotype was picked up a small number of times. Its target is unknown. Primers used in a second PCR of about 7 to 11 cycles were a sample-barcoded 5' primer and a J-beta primer mix. TCRdb redid the calling of the 5' RACE reads with MiXCR, one entry per CDR3 protein. The sample carries 1.8 million or so distinct CDR3 sequences, 30% to 40% recorded once. Sequencing was carried out using blood. V is TRBV28 and J is TRBJ1-5; 8 positions match TRBD1. This receptor was taken from a human donor in good health. CDR3 sequence (DNA): TGTGCCAGCAAATCCATAACAGGGGGGGATAGCAATCAGCCCCAGCATTTT. It translates to CASKSITGGDSNQPQHF.